Below, 20 T cell receptor beta chains from the same sample are listed, as sequenced in a study of blood T cells in healthy people across ages. Primed by a sample-barcoded 5' primer and a J-beta primer mix, a second PCR proceeded for 7 to 11 cycles. TCRdb re-called the 5' RACE reads with MiXCR, one entry per CDR3 protein. The sample shows roughly 860,000 distinct CDR3 sequences, around 62% of them seen only once. The sequenced sample consisted of blood. The receptors derive from a young man in good health.

Worth noting for this clonotype: One end of the junction does not line up with germline, which may come from a read error. V is TRBV20-1 and J is TRBJ1-5, with a weak D call TRBD1 (5 bases). The CDR3 is 14 residues long. Germline V gene sequence: CDR1 DFQATT, CDR2 SNEGSKA (reference sequence). The CDR3 DNA follows: TGCAGTGCGAAGGGACTTGCAAGCAGTCAGCCCCAGCATTTT. The encoded protein is CSAKGLASSQPQHF.

This chain uses TRBV9 with TRBJ1-2; no clear D. Trimming pared 4 bases from V and 4 bases from J, leaving 14 bases between. The germline CDR1 and CDR2 sequences are SGDLS and YYNGEE. There are 14 residues in the CDR3. The CDR3 spells CASSSSTISYGYTF. DNA of the CDR3: TGTGCCAGCAGCTCCAGTACCATAAGCTATGGCTACACCTTC.

V is TRBV4-3 and J is TRBJ2-3, with D hard to call. V lost 0 bases and J 1 base, leaving 14 bases between the germline ends. The CDR3 has 17 amino acids. The germline V gene encodes CDR1 LGHNA and CDR2 YSLEER. In DNA, the CDR3 is TGCGCCAGCAGCCAAGATTCGTCGGGCTACCGCACAGATACGCAGTATTTT. Its protein is CASSQDSSGYRTDTQYF.

The chain carries TRBV7-7 and TRBJ2-3, with D perhaps TRBD2 (5 bases). The CDR3 is 15 residues long. Germline CDR1 reads SSHAT; CDR2 reads FNYEAQ (reference sequence). V was trimmed by 5 bases and J by 2 bases, leaving 14 bases between them. The CDR3 spells CASSEGRADTDTQYF. The CDR3, as DNA: TGTGCCAGCAGCGAAGGACGAGCGGACACAGATACGCAGTATTTT. The full variable domain, rest sourced from reference TRBV7-7 and TRBJ2-3, is GAGVSQSPRYKVTKRGQDVTLRCDPISSHATLYWYQQALGQGPEFLTYFNYEAQPDKSGLPSDRFSAERPEGSISTLTIQRTEQRDSAMYRCASSEGRADTDTQYFGPGTRLTVL.

This clonotype was recorded a few times. The V and J genes are TRBV29-1 and TRBJ2-3; TRBD2 might be the D (6 bases). From germline, CDR1 is SQVTM and CDR2 ANQGSEA. The CDR3 is made up of 13 amino acids. The V and J ends lost 4 bases and 4 bases respectively, with 12 bases between them. The CDR3 region has the DNA TGCAGCGTTGCAGGGAGGCACGCAGATACGCAGTATTTT. It specifies CSVAGRHADTQYF.

This clonotype was picked up one time. The chain combines TRBV20-1 with TRBJ1-1, with 12 bases lining up with TRBD1. The V gene end was trimmed by 6 bases and the J gene end by 4 bases; junction bases not matched to a gene: 6. Germline CDR1 DFQATT, CDR2 SNEGSKA (reference sequence). This CDR3 has 14 residues. CDR3 region: CSAGPGQGATEAFF. Written as DNA, the CDR3 is TGCAGTGCGGGACCGGGACAGGGGGCCACTGAAGCTTTCTTT.

This chain links TRBV6-5 with TRBJ2-1, with TRBD2 identical over 15 bases. The CDR3 runs 16 residues. Trimming took 4 bases from V and 6 from J; bases not matched to a gene: 4. Per germline, CDR1 MNHEY and CDR2 SVGAGI. CDR3 nucleotides: TGTGCCAGCAGTTCTAGGGGACTAGCGGGGGGCAATGAGCAGTTCTTC. Translating it yields CASSSRGLAGGNEQFF.

The rearrangement joins TRBV7-2 to TRBJ2-7; D is uncertain. Germline CDR1 is SGHTA and CDR2 is FQGNSA. Trimming left V 5 bases short and J 6 bases short, with 11 bases between. The length of the CDR3 is 12 residues. The DNA of the CDR3 is TGTGCCAGCAGCCCCATGAGTCTCGAGCAGTACTTC. This sequence encodes CASSPMSLEQYF.

In its sample, this clonotype was seen a few times. The CDR3 loop is CASSLVAQETQYF. As DNA, the CDR3 is TGTGCCAGCAGTTTGGTCGCTCAAGAGACCCAGTACTTC. The chain couples TRBV7-2 to TRBJ2-5; D call uncertain. Germline lookup yields CDR1 SGHTA and CDR2 FQGNSA. Trimming pared 6 bases from V and 2 bases from J, leaving 10 bases between. The CDR3 loop spans 13 amino acids.

The rearrangement links TRBV3-1 to TRBJ2-1; D may be TRBD1 or TRBD2 (5 bases each). V lost 3 bases to trimming and J lost 7 bases, with 10 bases between them. CDR1 and CDR2 from the germline V gene are LGHDT and YNNKEL (reference sequence). This CDR3 is built from 13 residues. The CDR3 protein is CASSHGKGNEQFF. CDR3 nucleotide sequence: TGTGCCAGCAGCCACGGGAAGGGGAATGAGCAGTTCTTC.

This clonotype was counted between two and nine times. This rearrangement joins TRBV27 to TRBJ2-2, with 8 bases lining up with TRBD1. The CDR3 runs to 15 residues. J gave up 4 bases and V 7 bases, and 8 bases lay outside the gene matches. From germline, CDR1 is MNHEY and CDR2 SMNVEV (reference sequence). CDR3 nucleotide sequence: TGTGCCAGCAAAAAGGACAGGGTTGTCACCGGGGAGCTGTTTTTT. This gives the protein CASKKDRVVTGELFF.

The chain carries TRBV14 and TRBJ1-2; 7 nucleotides align to TRBD1. V gave up 5 bases and J gave up 6 bases; unmatched junction bases: 9. CDR3 length equals 14 residues. CDR1 and CDR2 (germline): SGHDN, FVKESK. The CDR3 bases are TGTGCCAGCAGCACTGGGACAGACTTTGATGGCTACACCTTC. Encoded protein: CASSTGTDFDGYTF.

The chain couples TRBV29-1 to TRBJ2-1; TRBD2 matches 8 bases. Germline CDR1 and CDR2: SQVTM and ANQGSEA. Trimming at V came to 6 bases and at J to 3 bases, leaving 10 bases not matched to a gene. CDR3 length: 15 residues. CDR3 sequence: CSVVGRGAFYNEQFF. CDR3 DNA sequence: TGCAGCGTGGTTGGGCGGGGGGCCTTCTACAATGAGCAGTTCTTC.

The V and J genes are TRBV28 and TRBJ2-5, with TRBD2 matching 7 bases. Unmatched junction bases numbered 11, after V lost 4 bases and J lost 0 bases. CDR3 length: 17 amino acids. CDR1 is MDHEN and CDR2 is SYDVKM in the germline V gene. The CDR3 sequence: CASSSRDYTPYQETQYF. The CDR3 DNA reads as TGTGCCAGCAGTTCCCGGGACTATACCCCCTACCAAGAGACCCAGTACTTC.

CDR3 nucleotides: TGTGCCAGCAGTCAAGACAGATCGAGACCCTACGAGCAGTACTTC. It yields the protein CASSQDRSRPYEQYF. The rearrangement joins TRBV12-3 or TRBV12-4 to TRBJ2-7, with a weak D call TRBD1 (5 bases). CDR3 size: 15 residues. Between the trimmed V and J ends, which lost 5 bases and 2 bases, there was a span of 16 bases.

The rearrangement uses TRBV7-9 and TRBJ2-7; D gene ambiguous. This CDR3 is built from 15 residues. V lost 2 bases to trimming and J lost 3 bases, with 14 bases between them. Germline CDR1 is SEHNR and CDR2 is FQNEAQ (reference sequence). Written as DNA, the CDR3 is TGTGCCAGCAGCTTAAGCGAGTTGGGGAACTACGAGCAGTACTTC. This translates into CASSLSELGNYEQYF.

The rearrangement joins TRBV20-1 to TRBJ2-1; D uncertain. Trimming removed 6 bases from V and 5 bases from J, with 17 bases in between. Germline V gene lookup returns CDR1 DFQATT and CDR2 SNEGSKA (reference sequence). This CDR3 is built from 14 residues. CDR3 coding DNA: TGCAGTGCCCTAAGGCAGTACCCAAACAATGAGCAGTTCTTC. This encodes CSALRQYPNNEQFF.

This clonotype appeared a few times. The chain has TRBV7-8 and TRBJ1-2, with D perhaps TRBD1 (5 bases). The CDR3 runs 16 residues. Germline V gene data show CDR1 as SGHVS and CDR2 as FQNEAQ. Trimming removed 1 base from V and 4 bases from J, with 16 bases in between. In nucleotides, the CDR3 is TGTGCCAGCAGCTTAGGTGGGGCGGGAGGATCCTATGGCTACACCTTC. Translating it yields CASSLGGAGGSYGYTF. Complete variable domain (other parts from reference TRBV7-8 and TRBJ1-2): GAGVSQSPRYKVAKRGQDVALRCDPISGHVSLFWYQQALGQGPEFLTYFQNEAQLDKSGLPSDRFFAERPEGSVSTLKIQRTQQEDSAVYLCASSLGGAGGSYGYTFGSGTRLTVV.

The gene calls are TRBV3-1 and TRBJ1-4; D is ambiguous. CDR1 and CDR2 (germline): LGHDT, YNNKEL (reference sequence). V dropped 4 bases and J dropped 8 bases, with 17 bases sitting between them. This CDR3 has 15 residues. CDR3: CASSRTEEGVEKLFF. The DNA of the CDR3 is TGTGCCAGCAGCCGGACCGAGGAGGGAGTGGAAAAACTGTTTTTT.

The sample holds one count of this clonotype. The genes are TRBV29-1 and TRBJ1-2; D is perhaps TRBD1 (5 bases). The germline V and J ends were trimmed by 5 bases and 4 bases, with 20 bases remaining between them. Germline CDR1 SQVTM, CDR2 ANQGSEA. The CDR3 totals 15 residues. CDR3 bases: TGCAGCGTTCTGAAGGCAAACCAAAGGGGCTATGGCTACACCTTC. This encodes CSVLKANQRGYGYTF.